These 10 T cell receptor beta chains share one sample of origin, sequenced in a study of cytomegalovirus exposure and HLA in healthy donors. Vbeta (60) and Jbeta (13) primers were used in the PCR. Libraries were prepared by immunoSEQ multiplex PCR; TCRdb keeps only in-frame clonotypes and omits some of them. The table includes over 65,000 clones, roughly 80% detected once. Sequencing was done on a sample of PBMCs. The receptors here all came from a human donor in good health.

The chain uses TRBV5-1 and TRBJ1-1; perhaps TRBD1 as D (5 bases). The CDR3 extends over 13 amino acids. Germline CDR1 and CDR2: SGHRS and YFSETQ. Trimming cost V 0 bases and J 7 bases, with 10 bases left between them. The chain's CDR3 is CASSLAGGGEAFF. The CDR3 bases are TGCGCCAGCAGCTTGGCCGGGGGGGGTGAAGCTTTCTTT.

The chain carries TRBV6-5 and TRBJ2-7, with D maybe TRBD1 (6 bases). The germline V gene has CDR1 MNHEY and CDR2 SVGAGI. The CDR3 extends over 14 amino acids. Trimming cost V 2 bases and J 4 bases, with 12 bases left between them. For the CDR3, the DNA is TGTGCCAGCAGTTACGTCGAGGGGGTTTACGAGCAGTACTTC. It codes for CASSYVEGVYEQYF.

Remarks on this clone: A read error may produce the germline difference seen at one junction end. The chain joins TRBV5-1 to TRBJ1-2; 12 nucleotides match TRBD1. Germline V gives CDR1 SGHRS, CDR2 YFSETQ. The CDR3 covers 18 residues. The CDR3 is CASRKDKGTGGAREGYPF. The CDR3 region has the DNA TGCGCCAGCAGGAAGGACAAGGGGACAGGGGGCGCGAGGGAAGGCTACCCCTTC. Full variable domain (rest looked up from reference TRBV5-1 and TRBJ1-2): KAGVTQTPRYLIKTRGQQVTLSCSPISGHRSVSWYQQTPGQGLQFLFEYFSETQRNKGNFPGRFSGRQFSNSRSEMNVSTLELGDSALYLCASRKDKGTGGAREGYPFGSGTRLTVV.

The CDR3 DNA reads as TGTGCCAGCAGCGGCTCTCCGGGACAGGCCATGACAGATACGCAGTATTTT. It translates to CASSGSPGQAMTDTQYF. The chain links TRBV9 to TRBJ2-3; 8 bases agree with TRBD1. J lost 3 bases, V lost 3 bases, and 12 bases had no gene match. CDR1 SGDLS and CDR2 YYNGEE come from the germline V gene. The CDR3 length is 17 residues.

J is TRBJ2-7 and V is TRBV10-3; 11 positions agree with TRBD2. Germline assignment: CDR1 ENHRY and CDR2 SYGVKD. This CDR3 has 14 residues. J was trimmed by 6 bases and V by 3 bases; bases with no gene match: 4. CDR3 loop: CAISELAGAGEQYF. Here the CDR3 DNA reads TGTGCCATCAGTGAACTAGCGGGGGCTGGCGAGCAGTACTTC.

J is TRBJ1-1 and V is TRBV4-3, with D possibly TRBD1 on 5 matching bases. CDR3 size: 14 residues. Germline V gene data show CDR1 as LGHNA and CDR2 as YSLEER. The V and J ends lost 7 bases and 3 bases respectively, with 15 bases between them. CDR3 DNA: TGCGCCAGCACCCTCGCCGGGGGACACACTGAAGCTTTCTTT. Amino acid sequence: CASTLAGGHTEAFF.

V is TRBV4-1 and J is TRBJ2-4; tentatively, D is TRBD2 (6 bases). CDR1 is MGHRA and CDR2 is YSYEKL in the germline V gene. This CDR3 region has 16 residues. The ends were cut back, 0 bases at V and 3 bases at J, with 12 bases in the middle. The DNA for the CDR3 is TGCGCCAGCAGCCAAGAATTCGGGACTTTCAAAAACATTCAGTACTTC. Translation gives CASSQEFGTFKNIQYF.

The V and J genes are TRBV5-1 and TRBJ2-2; 7 positions match TRBD2. The germline V gene has CDR1 SGHRS and CDR2 YFSETQ. The CDR3 has 17 residues. V was pared by 4 bases and J by 5 bases, with 14 bases of the junction left unmatched. For the CDR3, the DNA is TGCGCCAGCAGCATCGGGGCCAGCGGGGCCACAACCGGGGAGCTGTTTTTT. It specifies CASSIGASGATTGELFF.

The chain carries TRBV14 and TRBJ2-7; 8 positions agree with TRBD1. The CDR3 totals 15 residues. The germline CDR1 and CDR2 sequences are SGHDN and FVKESK. Trimming took 4 bases from V and 2 from J; bases not matched to a gene: 7. The CDR3 here is CASSPWGQVTYEQYF. The DNA for the CDR3 is TGTGCCAGCAGCCCATGGGGACAGGTTACCTACGAGCAGTACTTC.

V is TRBV7-2 and J is TRBJ2-7, with 8 nucleotides matching TRBD2. This CDR3 has 14 amino acids. V was clipped by 3 bases and J by 4 bases; unmatched bases: 5. Germline V lookup: CDR1 SGHTA, CDR2 FQGNSA. DNA of the CDR3: TGTGCCAGCAGCTTCCGGGGGGGGTATTACGAGCAGTACTTC. It is translated as CASSFRGGYYEQYF.